This T cell receptor beta chain was captured by sequencing in a study of shared clonotypes between healthy human individuals (TCRdb year 2020). Study-wide context: The cohort comprised a couple of women and a few men aged 18 to 49 years. Per donor, three plates each were used for CD4 naive and CD4 memory, two for CD8 naive, and one for CD8 memory. The study deeply sequenced blood TCR repertoires of several healthy adults to estimate repertoire size and the extent of clonotype sharing between individuals. Libraries were prepared and TCR repertoires were sequenced by different laboratories using diverse techniques, in order to increase sequencing depth and limit assay-specific biases. Between about 0.85 and 9.5 billion PBMCs per donor were obtained by leukapheresis.

Note on this clone: The antigen it recognizes is unknown. No much larger clonotype is one base removed from it; base qualities were not supplied. At the DNA level, this CDR3 is encoded by other sequences in the same sample as well.

CD8 naive samples were CD45RO-negative cells positively selected for CCR7, giving a CD45RA+CCR7+ population that excluded TemRA cells. The donors were healthy, HIV-negative adults who had no recently reported acute infections or vaccinations. Every donor was a Caucasian adult residing in Nashville, Tennessee, USA. After blood collection by leukapheresis, PBMCs were isolated using Ficoll-Histopaque density gradient centrifugation and then cryopreserved in the vapor phase of liquid nitrogen. Analytical flow cytometry was used to check the purity and quantity of every magnetically sorted T cell population. Genomic DNA was isolated from every sorted fraction and measured by UV absorbance on a Nanodrop 2000c. The paper's findings and limits, for the study overall: Larger estimated clonotype richness was generally found for naive subsets than for memory subsets. Sampling was restricted to blood, and TCR repertoires in tissue are likely to differ from TCR repertoires in blood. The genetic and exposure-history diversity represented was limited by the small number of donors. Rarefaction of sorted-subset datasets indicated incomplete sequencing despite the large sequencing depth. Compared with non-shared clonotypes, the clonotypes found in all four sorted-subset donors had higher generation probabilities. About 4.5% of naive CD4, more than 3% of naive CD8, about 2.1% of memory CD4, and over 0.35% of memory CD8 clonotypes were shared across several donors. Pairwise subsampling indicated that sequencing depth was expected to affect the degree of clonotype sharing among donors.

Using the deep immunoSEQ assay, TCR CDR3 regions were amplified from genomic DNA by multiplex PCR. Extracted genomic DNA from each cell subset was spread evenly across all wells of several immunoSEQ 96-well plates, with each plate serving as a replicate. Each replicate PCR for sorted subsets received about 220 ng genomic DNA, equal to tens of thousands of T cell genomes. Purified libraries were measured with a Qubit 3.0 fluorometer, size-checked on a Bioanalyzer 2100, and measured again with the KAPA Library Quantification kit. Every immunoSEQ 96-well plate was sequenced on a dedicated single-read 150-cycle Illumina NextSeq 550 flow cell. The study's processing was this. Because only junctional sequences without quality scores were contained in the immunoSEQ output, filtering matching that applied to full-length reads could not be performed. To assign V/J genes and CDR3, sequences were annotated using PyIR, a Python wrapper for IgBLAST v1.9, with IMGT germline references. Reads were removed for weak V/J assignments (E-value above 1e-6), missing CDR3, stop codons, out-of-frame junctions, or ambiguous translated residues. A V3J clonotype was defined by an identical inferred V gene, J gene, and CDR3 amino acid sequence. Percentage overlap between repertoires was computed as shared unique clonotypes divided by the size of the smaller repertoire. RTK rarefaction, the Chao1 estimator, and Recon v2.1 estimates of unobserved clonotypes were used to assess repertoire richness. For all TCRbeta clonotypes obtained by the gDNA method from a handful of donors, generation probabilities were computed with OLGA. Here the immuneACCESS table is served through TCRdb, limited to in-frame sequences with V and J called. Missing clones are a known gap in these copies; in checked studies unresolved V genes cover under half, and the rest lacks a known reason. The DNA was the basis for D and trimming; V, J and clone size are from that table. The sample table contains roughly 850,000 clones; only one count was recorded for just over 95% of them. The top ten clonotypes cover about 0.22% of the sample.

The origin of this receptor is a man aged 30-40 years in good health. Sequencing used naive CD8+ T cells sorted from blood. This sample's cell subset or site label indicates: CD45RA+CCR7+.

The DNA reads TGCGCCAGCAGCTTGGGACAGGGTGGCACTGAAGCTTTCTTT. It translates as CASSLGQGGTEAFF. The sequence is built from TRBV5-1 and TRBJ1-1; TRBD1 agrees with 7 junctional bases. Counted from cysteine to phenylalanine, this CDR3 has 14 amino acids. The entry retains the CDR3 DNA only, 42 bases that are in frame from base 1. The V end gives up 0 bases and the J end 4 bases, leaving 3 bases in the junction not matched to a gene. Per the germline V gene, SGHRS is the CDR1 and YFSETQ is the CDR2. The reference TRBV5-1 and TRBJ1-1 proteins fill in what lies around the CDR3, so the full variable domain reads KAGVTQTPRYLIKTRGQQVTLSCSPISGHRSVSWYQQTPGQGLQFLFEYFSETQRNKGNFPGRFSGRQFSNSRSEMNVSTLELGDSALYLCASSLGQGGTEAFFGQGTRLTVV.